The 12 T cell receptor beta chains below were found in one sample sequenced in a study of blood T cell repertoires in COVID-19. TCRdb keeps only in-frame clones here, not all; method: immunoSEQ multiplex PCR. The sample includes about 160,000 clones, around 80% of them seen just once. The sample taken for sequencing was PBMCs or T cells enriched from blood (not recorded which). All receptors come from a woman aged 55-70 years who had recovered from COVID-19.

This chain links TRBV7-8 with TRBJ1-1; 11 nucleotides line up with TRBD1. The CDR3 is 17 residues long. Germline lookup yields CDR1 SGHVS and CDR2 FQNEAQ. V shed 1 base and J 6 bases; nucleotides not matched to a gene: 10. CDR3 DNA: TGTGCCAGCAGCTTAGGGACAGGGGGCGCGGGTAAGGCTGAAGCTTTCTTT. Its translation is CASSLGTGGAGKAEAFF.

The chain combines TRBV3-1 (or the pseudogene TRBV3-2) with TRBJ1-2; D unclear. Per the germline V gene, CDR1 is LGHDT and CDR2 is YNNKEL (reference sequence). The V end was cut by 8 bases, the J end by 7 bases, with 23 bases between. The length of the CDR3 is 15 residues. CDR3 DNA: TGTGCCAGCCGTAACGAACAATCGGGGTTGACTGGCTACACCTTC. It specifies CASRNEQSGLTGYTF.

This chain connects TRBV30 to TRBJ2-7, with 12 bases identical to TRBD2. J lost 0 bases, V lost 8 bases, and 11 bases had no gene match. The CDR3 consists of 16 residues. Germline V gene data show CDR1 as GTSNPN and CDR2 as SVGIG (reference sequence). In DNA, the CDR3 is TGTGCCCTGGGAGGACTAGCGGGGAGTAGCTCCTACGAGCAGTACTTC. It encodes CALGGLAGSSSYEQYF. The full variable domain, with the rest looked up from reference TRBV30 and TRBJ2-7, is SQTIHQWPATLVQPVGSPLSLECTVEGTSNPNLYWYRQAAGRGLQLLFYSVGIGQISSEVPQNLSASRPQDRQFILSSKKLLLSDSGFYLCALGGLAGSSSYEQYFGPGTRLTVT.

This rearrangement joins TRBV29-1 to TRBJ2-1; 7 nucleotides match TRBD2. The ends lost 4 bases at V and 4 bases at J; junction bases unmatched: 10. The CDR3 extends over 15 amino acids. Per the germline V gene, CDR1 is SQVTM and CDR2 is ANQGSEA. CDR3 bases: TGCAGCGTTGCGGAAGCGGGGAGTTCGTACAATGAGCAGTTCTTC. Its translation: CSVAEAGSSYNEQFF.

This rearrangement joins TRBV19 to TRBJ1-1; no firm D call. The CDR3 covers 14 residues. Per the germline V gene, CDR1 is LNHDA and CDR2 is SQIVND (reference sequence). V was pared by 2 bases and J by 4 bases, with 11 bases between. In DNA, the CDR3 is TGTGCCAGTAGTATAATATCGGGTTTCACTGAAGCTTTCTTT. Translated, it gives CASSIISGFTEAFF. Looking up the rest from reference TRBV19 and TRBJ1-1 gives the full variable domain: DGGITQSPKYLFRKEGQNVTLSCEQNLNHDAMYWYRQDPGQGLRLIYYSQIVNDFQKGDIAEGYSVSREKKESFPLTVTSAQKNPTAFYLCASSIISGFTEAFFGQGTRLTVV.

The J gene is TRBJ2-5, the V gene TRBV24-1; 8 nucleotides agree with TRBD1. CDR1 KGHDR and CDR2 SFDVKD come from the germline V gene. This CDR3 is built from 13 residues. CDR3 sequence (DNA): TGTCCTAAAAGGGGACAGGACGAAGAGACCCAGTACTTC. This translates into CPKRGQDEETQYF.

This clone occurred once. This sequence joins TRBV7-7 and TRBJ2-5; D not certain. CDR1 and CDR2 (germline): SSHAT, FNYEAQ (reference sequence). V shed 5 bases and J shed 6 bases, with 13 bases lying between them. This CDR3 contains 13 residues. In nucleotides, the CDR3 is TGTGCCAGCAGCCCCAGTCTGTTTCAGACCCAGTACTTC. This translates into CASSPSLFQTQYF.

The rearrangement uses TRBV29-1 and TRBJ1-6; D is possibly TRBD1 (6 bases). V lost 7 bases and J 5 bases, leaving 12 bases between the germline ends. The CDR3 covers 13 residues. Germline V lookup: CDR1 SQVTM, CDR2 ANQGSEA. CDR3 bases: TGCAGCGAAGTACAGGGAGATAATTCACCCCTCCACTTT. Amino acids: CSEVQGDNSPLHF.

This clone was seen a handful of times. V and J are TRBV5-1 and TRBJ2-2; the match to TRBD2 covers 14 bases. This CDR3 is 18 amino acids long. CDR1 and CDR2 from the germline V gene are SGHRS and YFSETQ. Germline trimming cut 0 bases from V and 2 bases from J; bases unmatched to any gene: 3. CDR3 coding DNA: TGCGCCAGCAGCTTGGCGACTAGCGGGGGGGCAAACACCGGGGAGCTGTTTTTT. This sequence encodes CASSLATSGGANTGELFF.

V gene TRBV9 combines with J gene TRBJ2-7, with D maybe TRBD2 (5 bases). This CDR3 region has 13 residues. Trimming took 0 bases from V and 6 from J, leaving 10 bases between them. Looked up from germline, CDR1 is SGDLS and CDR2 is YYNGEE. CDR3: CASSVDGESEQYF. Written as DNA, the CDR3 is TGTGCCAGCAGCGTAGATGGGGAGAGCGAGCAGTACTTC. The full variable domain, in which reference TRBV9 and TRBJ2-7 provide the parts outside the CDR3, is DSGVTQTPKHLITATGQRVTLRCSPRSGDLSVYWYQQSLDQGLQFLIQYYNGEERAKGNILERFSAQQFPDLHSELNLSSLELGDSALYFCASSVDGESEQYFGPGTRLTVT.

This chain links TRBV11-2 with TRBJ2-2; TRBD1 agrees at 10 bases. The CDR3 totals 15 residues. The V and J ends lost 7 bases and 4 bases, in that order; junction bases with no gene match: 6. Germline lookup yields CDR1 SGHAT and CDR2 FQNNGV. The CDR3 sequence is CASNMGQGITGELFF. In nucleotides, the CDR3 is TGTGCCAGCAATATGGGACAGGGGATCACCGGGGAGCTGTTTTTT. The whole variable domain, remainder taken from reference TRBV11-2 and TRBJ2-2, is EAGVAQSPRYKIIEKRQSVAFWCNPISGHATLYWYQQILGQGPKLLIQFQNNGVVDDSQLPKDRFSAERLKGVDSTLKIQPAKLEDSAVYLCASNMGQGITGELFFGEGSRLTVL.

The chain has TRBV9 and TRBJ1-5, with D possibly TRBD1 on 6 matching bases. The CDR3 length is 14 residues. V was clipped by 3 bases and J by 5 bases, with 12 bases between them. Germline V gives CDR1 SGDLS, CDR2 YYNGEE. As DNA, the CDR3 is TGTGCCAGCAGCGCCACAGGGTCCCATCAGCCCCAGCATTTT. Translating it yields CASSATGSHQPQHF.